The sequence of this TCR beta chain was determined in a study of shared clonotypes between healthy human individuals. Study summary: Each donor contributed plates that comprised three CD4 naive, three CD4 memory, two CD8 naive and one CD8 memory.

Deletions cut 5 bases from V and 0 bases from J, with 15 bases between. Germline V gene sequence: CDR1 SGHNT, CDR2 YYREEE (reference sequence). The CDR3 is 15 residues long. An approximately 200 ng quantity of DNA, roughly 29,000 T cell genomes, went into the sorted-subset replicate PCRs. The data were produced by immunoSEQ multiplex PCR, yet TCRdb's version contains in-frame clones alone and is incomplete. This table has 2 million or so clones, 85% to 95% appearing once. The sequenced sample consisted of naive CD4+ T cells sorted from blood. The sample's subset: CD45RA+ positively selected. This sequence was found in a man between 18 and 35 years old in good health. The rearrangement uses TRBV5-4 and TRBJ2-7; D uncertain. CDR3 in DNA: TGTGCCAGCAGTTACGACGGAAAGCCCTCCTACGAGCAGTACTTC. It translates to CASSYDGKPSYEQYF.